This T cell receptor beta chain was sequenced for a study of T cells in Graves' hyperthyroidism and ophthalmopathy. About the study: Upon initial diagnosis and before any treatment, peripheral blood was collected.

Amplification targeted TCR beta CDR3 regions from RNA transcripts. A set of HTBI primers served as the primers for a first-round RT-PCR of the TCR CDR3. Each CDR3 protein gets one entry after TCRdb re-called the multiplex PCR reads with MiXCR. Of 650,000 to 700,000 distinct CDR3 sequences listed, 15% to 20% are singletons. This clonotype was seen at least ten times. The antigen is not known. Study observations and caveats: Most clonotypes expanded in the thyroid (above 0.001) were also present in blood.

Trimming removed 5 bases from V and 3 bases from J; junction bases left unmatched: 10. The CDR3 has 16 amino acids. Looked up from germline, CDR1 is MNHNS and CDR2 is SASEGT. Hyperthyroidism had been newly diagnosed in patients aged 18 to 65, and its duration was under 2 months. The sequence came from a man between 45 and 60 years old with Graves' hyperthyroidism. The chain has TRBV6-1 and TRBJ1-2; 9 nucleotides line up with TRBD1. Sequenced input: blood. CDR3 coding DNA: TGTGCCAGCAGTACACCGGGACAGGGCACGTACTATGGCTACACCTTC. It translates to CASSTPGQGTYYGYTF.